This T cell receptor (beta chain) was identified in a study of post-analysis software for immune sequencing data (dated by TCRdb to the mid-2010s). About the study as a whole: The recorded disease courses included relapsing-remitting, secondary progressive and progressive-relapsing multiple sclerosis, and some patients had no subtype annotation. The patient repertoires were set against 10 to 11 previously published healthy control repertoires from donors whose ages ranged from roughly 6 to 25 years. A subset of samples was prepared in parallel using single-end sample barcoding, then pooled and co-amplified after Illumina adapter ligation.

In the germline V gene (reference sequence), CDR1 corresponds to DFQATT and CDR2 to SNEGSKA. The CDR3 holds 17 amino acids from the cysteine to the phenylalanine. The read is trimmed to its CDR3 DNA, 51 bases read in frame from base 1. V lost 5 bases and J lost 0 bases; the stretch between them is 19 bases long. To note about this clonotype: Its antigen specificity is not known. Base-call qualities are not available, and no considerably larger clone is one nucleotide away.

To demonstrate the VDJtools post-analysis software, the study profiled TCR beta repertoires from the peripheral blood of about a dozen young patients with multiple sclerosis. The multiple sclerosis patients were children and adolescents ranging in age from roughly 6 to 16 years. Paper-wide results and their limitations: Roughly 5 TRBV segments, including TRBV5-6, TRBV5-1 and TRBV20-1, were significantly more frequent in patients than controls. The multiple sclerosis patient group was slightly younger than the control group. Multiple sclerosis patients had significantly lower normalized Chao1 diversity than controls, a result that suggests substantial peripheral T-cell clonal expansion. Strong co-clustering of samples prepared in the same batch was shown by direct clustering with F measure, prompting a batch-effect correction.

Library method: PCR. For sequencing, an Illumina HiSeq 2500 was employed. To reduce PCR and sequencing biases, unique molecular identifiers were built into the TCR beta cDNA libraries. Roughly 0.5 million cDNA molecules were obtained per 1 to 10 million input T cells, so each molecule approximated one T cell. The same protocol used for the earlier healthy control dataset was applied to prepare and sequence the patient libraries. Within a given batch, samples were prepared together, multiplexed and sequenced on the same HiSeq lane. The paper's data handling went like this. MIGEC was used to process the raw barcoded reads, and molecular identifier groups with only a single read were discarded before consensus assembly and CDR3 extraction. VDJtools was used for post-analysis of the clonotype tables, with diversity normalized by down-sampling every dataset to the smallest sample size. Repertoire overlap clustering matched CDR3 amino acid but not nucleotide sequences to correct batch-related cross-sample contamination. TCRdb took the public reads, trimmed them with fastp at Q25, ran MiXCR for clone calling and kept in-frame beta chains. Every CDR3 protein is listed once, alongside the most common genes and DNA of its rows. The V and J calls, along with clone size, are taken from TCRdb and not from the paper's own processing. The sample table contains 750,000 to 950,000 distinct CDR3 sequences; only one count was recorded for under 60% of them. Together, the top ten hold over 4.5% of the sample.

Sequencing used blood. The rearranged segments are TRBV20-1 and TRBJ2-2, with no confident D gene call. The receptor comes from a girl aged 5 to 17 with multiple sclerosis. The CDR3 in this case is CSASQPLSTSNTGELFF. Read as DNA, the sequence is TGCAGTGCTTCCCAGCCCCTCTCCACCTCGAACACCGGGGAGCTGTTTTTT.